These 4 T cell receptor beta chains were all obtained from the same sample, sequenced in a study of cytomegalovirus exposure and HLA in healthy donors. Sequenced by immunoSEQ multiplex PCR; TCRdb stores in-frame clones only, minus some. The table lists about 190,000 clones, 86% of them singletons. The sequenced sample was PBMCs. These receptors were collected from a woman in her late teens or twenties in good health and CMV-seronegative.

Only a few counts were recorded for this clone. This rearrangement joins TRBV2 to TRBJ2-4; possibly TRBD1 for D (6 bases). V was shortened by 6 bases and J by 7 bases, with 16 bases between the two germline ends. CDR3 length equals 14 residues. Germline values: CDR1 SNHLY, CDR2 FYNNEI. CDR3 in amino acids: CASRAGTKGNIQYF. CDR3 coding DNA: TGTGCCAGCAGGGCCGGGACAAAGGGGAACATTCAGTACTTC.

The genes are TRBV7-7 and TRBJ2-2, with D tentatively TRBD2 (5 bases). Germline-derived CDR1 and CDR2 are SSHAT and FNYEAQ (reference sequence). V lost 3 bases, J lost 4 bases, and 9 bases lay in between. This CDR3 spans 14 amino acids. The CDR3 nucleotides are TGTGCCAGCAGCTTTAGACTAACCACCGGGGAGCTGTTTTTT. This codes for CASSFRLTTGELFF.

The CDR3 loop is CASSRLEGEQYF. CDR3 nucleotides: TGTGCCAGCAGCCGATTGGAGGGCGAGCAGTACTTC. The chain has TRBV16 and TRBJ2-7, with D possibly being TRBD2 (6 bases). Per the germline V gene, CDR1 is KGHSY and CDR2 is FQNENV. The CDR3 length is 12 residues. V lost 4 bases, J lost 6 bases, and 10 bases lay in between.

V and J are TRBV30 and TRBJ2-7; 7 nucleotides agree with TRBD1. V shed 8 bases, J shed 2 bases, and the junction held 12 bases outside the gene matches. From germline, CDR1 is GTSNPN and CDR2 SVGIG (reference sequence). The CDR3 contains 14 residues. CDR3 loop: CAGQVTGSPYEQYF. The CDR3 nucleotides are TGTGCCGGACAGGTGACAGGGTCCCCCTACGAGCAGTACTTC.